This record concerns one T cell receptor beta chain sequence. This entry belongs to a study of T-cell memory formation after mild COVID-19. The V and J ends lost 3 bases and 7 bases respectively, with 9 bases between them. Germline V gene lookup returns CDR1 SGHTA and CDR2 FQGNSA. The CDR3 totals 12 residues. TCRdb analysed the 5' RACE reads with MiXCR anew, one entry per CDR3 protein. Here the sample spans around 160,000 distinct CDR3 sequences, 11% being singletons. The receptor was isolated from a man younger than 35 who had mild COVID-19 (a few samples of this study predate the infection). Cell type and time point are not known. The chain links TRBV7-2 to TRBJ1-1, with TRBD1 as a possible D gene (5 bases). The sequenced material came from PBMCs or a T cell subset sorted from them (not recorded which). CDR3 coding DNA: TGTGCCAGCAGCTTGTCAGGGAATGAAGCTTTCTTT. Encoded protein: CASSLSGNEAFF.